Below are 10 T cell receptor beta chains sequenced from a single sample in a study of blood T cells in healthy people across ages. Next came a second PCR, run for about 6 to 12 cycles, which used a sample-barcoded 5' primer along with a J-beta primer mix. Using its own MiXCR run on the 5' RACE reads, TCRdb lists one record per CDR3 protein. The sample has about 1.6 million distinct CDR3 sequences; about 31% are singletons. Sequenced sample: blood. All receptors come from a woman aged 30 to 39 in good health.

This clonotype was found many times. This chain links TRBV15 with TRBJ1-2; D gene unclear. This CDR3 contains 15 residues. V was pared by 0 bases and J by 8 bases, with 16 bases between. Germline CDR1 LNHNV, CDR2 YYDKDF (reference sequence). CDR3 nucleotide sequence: TGTGCCACCAGCAGAGAACGGAGAGACCAAGGAGGCTACACCTTC. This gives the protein CATSRERRDQGGYTF.

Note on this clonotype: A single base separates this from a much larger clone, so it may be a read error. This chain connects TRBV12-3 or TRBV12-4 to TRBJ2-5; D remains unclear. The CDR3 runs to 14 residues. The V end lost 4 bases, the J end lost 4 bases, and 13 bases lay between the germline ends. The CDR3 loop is CASSSTVWRETQYF. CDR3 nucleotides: TGTGCCAGCAGTTCCACAGTGTGGCGAGAGACCCAGTACTTC.

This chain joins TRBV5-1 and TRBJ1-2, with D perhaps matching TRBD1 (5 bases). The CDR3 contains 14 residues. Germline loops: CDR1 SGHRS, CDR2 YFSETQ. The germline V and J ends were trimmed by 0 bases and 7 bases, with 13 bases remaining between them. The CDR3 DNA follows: TGCGCCAGCAGCTTGGTTGGCGAGGGGATTGGCTACACCTTC. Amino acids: CASSLVGEGIGYTF.

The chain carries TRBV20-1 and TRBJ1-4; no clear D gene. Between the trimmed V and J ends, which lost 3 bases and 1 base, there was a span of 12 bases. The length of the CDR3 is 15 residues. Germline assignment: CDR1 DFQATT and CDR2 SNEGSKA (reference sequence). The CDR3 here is CSARSPRETNEKLFF. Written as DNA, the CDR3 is TGCAGTGCTAGGTCACCGAGGGAAACTAATGAAAAACTGTTTTTT.

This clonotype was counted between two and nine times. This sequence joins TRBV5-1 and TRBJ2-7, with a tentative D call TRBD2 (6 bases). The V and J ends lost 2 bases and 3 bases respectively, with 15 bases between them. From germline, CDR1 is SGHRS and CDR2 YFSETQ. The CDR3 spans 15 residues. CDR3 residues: CASSLSGGLDYEQYF. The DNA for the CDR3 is TGCGCCAGCAGCTTATCCGGGGGACTCGACTACGAGCAGTACTTC.

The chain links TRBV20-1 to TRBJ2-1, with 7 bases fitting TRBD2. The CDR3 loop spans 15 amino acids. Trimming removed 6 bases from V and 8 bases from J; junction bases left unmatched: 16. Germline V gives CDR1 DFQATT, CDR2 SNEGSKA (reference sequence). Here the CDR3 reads CSAPVVGTKRDEQFF. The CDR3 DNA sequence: TGCAGTGCCCCTGTAGTGGGGACTAAGAGGGATGAGCAGTTCTTC.

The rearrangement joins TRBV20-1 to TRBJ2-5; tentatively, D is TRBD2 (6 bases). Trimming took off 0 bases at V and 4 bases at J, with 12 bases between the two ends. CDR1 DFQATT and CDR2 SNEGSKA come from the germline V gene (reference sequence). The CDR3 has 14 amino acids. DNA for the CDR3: TGCAGTGCTAGAGATAGACTCGGGGGAGAGACCCAGTACTTC. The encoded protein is CSARDRLGGETQYF.

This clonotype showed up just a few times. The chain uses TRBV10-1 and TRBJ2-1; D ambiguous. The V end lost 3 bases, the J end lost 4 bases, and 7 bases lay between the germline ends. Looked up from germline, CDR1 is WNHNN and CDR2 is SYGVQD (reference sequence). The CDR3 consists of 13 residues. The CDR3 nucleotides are TGCGCCAGCAGTGATTCAGGTTACAATGAGCAGTTCTTC. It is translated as CASSDSGYNEQFF.

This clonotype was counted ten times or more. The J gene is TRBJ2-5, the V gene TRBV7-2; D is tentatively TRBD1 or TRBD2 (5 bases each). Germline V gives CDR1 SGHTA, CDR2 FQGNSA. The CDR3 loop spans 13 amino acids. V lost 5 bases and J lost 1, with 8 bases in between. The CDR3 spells CASSRGTQETQYF. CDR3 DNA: TGTGCCAGCAGCCGTGGGACCCAAGAGACCCAGTACTTC.

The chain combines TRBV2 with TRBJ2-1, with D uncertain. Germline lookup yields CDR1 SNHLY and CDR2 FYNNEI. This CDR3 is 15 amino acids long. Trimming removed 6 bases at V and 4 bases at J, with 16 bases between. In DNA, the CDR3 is TGTGCCAGCAGCCGAAGAAAAGCCACGTACAATGAGCAGTTCTTC. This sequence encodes CASSRRKATYNEQFF.